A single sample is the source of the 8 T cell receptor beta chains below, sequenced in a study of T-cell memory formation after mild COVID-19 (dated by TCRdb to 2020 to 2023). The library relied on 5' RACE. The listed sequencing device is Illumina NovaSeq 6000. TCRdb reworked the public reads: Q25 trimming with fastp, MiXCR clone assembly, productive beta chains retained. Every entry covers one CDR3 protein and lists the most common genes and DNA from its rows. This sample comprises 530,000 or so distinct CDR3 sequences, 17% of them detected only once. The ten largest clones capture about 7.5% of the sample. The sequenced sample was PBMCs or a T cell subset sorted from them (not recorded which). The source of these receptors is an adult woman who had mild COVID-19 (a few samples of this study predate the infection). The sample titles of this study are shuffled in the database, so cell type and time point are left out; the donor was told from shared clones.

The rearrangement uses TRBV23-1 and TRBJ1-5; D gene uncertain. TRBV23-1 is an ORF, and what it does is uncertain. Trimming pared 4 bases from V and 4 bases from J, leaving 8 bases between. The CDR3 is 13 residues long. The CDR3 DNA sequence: TGCGCCAGCAGTCTCTCGGCTAATCAGCCCCAGCATTTT. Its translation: CASSLSANQPQHF.

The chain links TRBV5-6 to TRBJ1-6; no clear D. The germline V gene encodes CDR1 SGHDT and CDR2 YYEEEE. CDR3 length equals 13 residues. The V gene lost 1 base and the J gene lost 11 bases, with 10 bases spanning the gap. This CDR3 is CASSLFNGPPLHF. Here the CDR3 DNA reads TGTGCCAGCAGCTTGTTCAATGGTCCACCCCTCCACTTT.

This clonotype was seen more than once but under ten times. CDR3 region: CASSYGLAGADEQFF. In nucleotides, the CDR3 is TGTGCCAGCAGCTATGGACTAGCGGGAGCTGATGAGCAGTTCTTC. This rearrangement joins TRBV7-8 to TRBJ2-1, with 13 bases identical to TRBD2. The CDR3 length is 15 residues. The V gene's germline CDR1 is SGHVS and CDR2 FQNEAQ. J was trimmed by 8 bases and V by 4 bases; bases with no gene match: 5. The variable domain in full, with the rest retrieved from reference TRBV7-8 and TRBJ2-1, is GAGVSQSPRYKVAKRGQDVALRCDPISGHVSLFWYQQALGQGPEFLTYFQNEAQLDKSGLPSDRFFAERPEGSVSTLKIQRTQQEDSAVYLCASSYGLAGADEQFFGPGTRLTVL.

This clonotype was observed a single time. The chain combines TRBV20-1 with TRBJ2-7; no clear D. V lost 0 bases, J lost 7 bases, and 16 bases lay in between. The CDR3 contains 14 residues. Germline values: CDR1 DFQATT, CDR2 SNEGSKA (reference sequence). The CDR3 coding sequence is TGCAGTGCTAGAGATCACGGAGCCGCTTATGAGCAGTACTTC. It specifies CSARDHGAAYEQYF.

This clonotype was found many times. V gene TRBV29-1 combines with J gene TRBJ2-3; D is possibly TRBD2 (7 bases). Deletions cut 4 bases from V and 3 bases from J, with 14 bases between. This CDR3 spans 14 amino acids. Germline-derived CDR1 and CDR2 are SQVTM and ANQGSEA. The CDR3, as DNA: TGCAGCGTTGGAGGGCGGGGGCTTACAGATACGCAGTATTTT. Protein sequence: CSVGGRGLTDTQYF.

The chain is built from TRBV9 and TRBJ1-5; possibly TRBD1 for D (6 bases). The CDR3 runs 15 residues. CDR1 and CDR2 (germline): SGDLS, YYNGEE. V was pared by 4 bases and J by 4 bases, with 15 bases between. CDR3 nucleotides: TGTGCCAGCAGCCCGTACGGGGGGGCGAATCAGCCCCAGCATTTT. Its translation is CASSPYGGANQPQHF.

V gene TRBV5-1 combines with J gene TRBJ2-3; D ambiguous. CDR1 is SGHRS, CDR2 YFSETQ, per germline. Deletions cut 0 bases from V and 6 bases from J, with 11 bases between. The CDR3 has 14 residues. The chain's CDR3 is CASSLGFLEDTQYF. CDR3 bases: TGCGCCAGCAGCTTGGGTTTCCTCGAGGATACGCAGTATTTT.

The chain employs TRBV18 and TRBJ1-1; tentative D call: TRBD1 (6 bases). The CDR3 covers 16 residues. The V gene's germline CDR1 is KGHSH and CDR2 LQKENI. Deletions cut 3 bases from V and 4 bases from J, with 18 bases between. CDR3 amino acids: CASSPNPLQGITEAFF. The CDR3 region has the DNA TGTGCCAGCTCACCGAACCCGCTACAGGGCATCACTGAAGCTTTCTTT.